This TCR beta chain was observed in a study of blood T cell repertoires in COVID-19. The overall study: There were acute and convalescent COVID-19 samples, and they came from the United States, Italy and Spain.

Data came from immunoSEQ multiplex PCR; TCRdb stores just in-frame clones and leaves some out. The table includes 400,000 or so clones, around 91% detected once. V was pared by 2 bases and J by 0 bases, with 4 bases of the junction left unmatched. CDR3 length equals 15 residues. CDR1 is ENHRY, CDR2 SYGVKD, per germline. The receptor was isolated from a woman in her 40s with COVID-19, enrolled during active disease. This chain uses TRBV10-3 with TRBJ2-7; TRBD2 matches 7 bases. Input material: peripheral blood. The CDR3 nucleotides are TGTGCCATCAGTGAGGGTACGGGGGGCTCCTACGAGCAGTACTTC. Amino acid sequence: CAISEGTGGSYEQYF.